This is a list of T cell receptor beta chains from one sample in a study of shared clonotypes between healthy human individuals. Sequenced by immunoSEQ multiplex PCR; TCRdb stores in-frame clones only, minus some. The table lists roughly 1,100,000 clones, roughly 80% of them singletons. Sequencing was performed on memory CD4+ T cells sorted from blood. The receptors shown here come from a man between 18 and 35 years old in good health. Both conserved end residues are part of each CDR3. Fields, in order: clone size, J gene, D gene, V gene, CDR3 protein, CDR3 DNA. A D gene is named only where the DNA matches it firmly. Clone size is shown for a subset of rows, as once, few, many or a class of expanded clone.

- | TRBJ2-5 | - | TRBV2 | CASTITVQETQYF | TGTGCCAGCACCATTACAGTACAAGAGACCCAGTACTTC
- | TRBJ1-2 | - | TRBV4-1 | CASSQEVVGNYGYTF | TGCGCCAGCAGCCAAGAAGTCGTCGGCAACTATGGCTACACCTTC
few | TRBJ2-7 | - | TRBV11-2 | CASSLAGSYEQYF | TGTGCCAGCAGCTTAGCTGGGTCCTACGAGCAGTACTTC
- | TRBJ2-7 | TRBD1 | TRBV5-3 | CARSGRGRSYEQYF | TGTGCCAGAAGCGGCAGGGGGCGCTCCTACGAGCAGTACTTC
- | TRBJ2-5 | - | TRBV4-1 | CASSQTGLARETQYF | TGCGCCAGCAGCCAAACCGGACTCGCCAGGGAGACCCAGTACTTC
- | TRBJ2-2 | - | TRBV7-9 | CASSQGSRIKTGELFF | TGTGCCAGCTCCCAGGGTTCTAGAATTAAAACCGGGGAGCTGTTTTTT
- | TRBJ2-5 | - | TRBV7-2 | CASSLASGVFQETQYF | TGTGCCAGCAGCTTAGCGTCCGGGGTCTTCCAAGAGACCCAGTACTTC
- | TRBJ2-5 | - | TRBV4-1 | CASSQEGLASPQYF | TGCGCCAGCAGCCAGGAGGGACTGGCTTCGCCCCAGTACTTC
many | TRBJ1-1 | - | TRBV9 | CASSVGSQGRGGTEAFF | TGTGCCAGCAGCGTTGGGTCTCAGGGCCGAGGAGGCACTGAAGCTTTCTTT
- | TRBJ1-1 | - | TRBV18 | CASSPNQVTENTEAFF | TGTGCCAGCTCACCTAACCAAGTGACCGAGAACACTGAAGCTTTCTTT
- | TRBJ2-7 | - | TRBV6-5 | CASSYGSQGSPYEQYF | TGTGCCAGCAGTTACGGGTCGCAGGGGTCCCCCTACGAGCAGTACTTC
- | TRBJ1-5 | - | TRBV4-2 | CASSQDLSGVNQPQHF | TGTGCCAGCAGCCAAGATCTATCAGGGGTCAATCAGCCCCAGCATTTT
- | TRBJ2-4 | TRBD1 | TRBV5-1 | CASSPGQGGSIRNIQYF | TGCGCCAGCAGTCCTGGACAGGGGGGTTCGATTCGAAACATTCAGTACTTC
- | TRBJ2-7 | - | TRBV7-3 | CASSLVGPYEQYF | TGTGCCAGCAGCTTAGTGGGACCCTACGAGCAGTACTTC
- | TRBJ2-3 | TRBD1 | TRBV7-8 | CASSPEGAFSTDTQYF | TGTGCCAGCAGCCCCGAGGGGGCTTTTAGCACAGATACGCAGTATTTT
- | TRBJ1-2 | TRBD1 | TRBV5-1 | CASSLGNSGQGQTYGYTF | TGCGCCAGCAGCTTGGGAAACTCAGGACAGGGCCAAACCTATGGCTACACCTTC
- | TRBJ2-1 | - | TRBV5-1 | CASSLTTSHNEQFF | TGCGCCAGCAGCTTGACCACTTCCCATAATGAGCAGTTCTTC
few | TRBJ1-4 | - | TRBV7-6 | CASSLGRAEKLFF | TGTGCCAGCAGCTTAGGCAGGGCTGAAAAACTGTTTTTT
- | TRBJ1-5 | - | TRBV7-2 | CASSRTTGENQPQHF | TGTGCCAGCAGCCGCACGACAGGCGAAAATCAGCCCCAGCATTTT
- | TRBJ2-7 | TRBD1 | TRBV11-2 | CASSLDWGRQGGEQYF | TGTGCCAGCAGCTTAGATTGGGGGCGACAGGGCGGCGAGCAGTACTTC
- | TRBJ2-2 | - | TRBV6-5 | CASSYQPSTGELFF | TGTGCCAGCAGTTACCAACCGAGCACCGGGGAGCTGTTTTTT
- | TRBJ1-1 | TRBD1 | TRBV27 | CASSFRQGGETEAFF | TGTGCCAGCAGTTTTAGACAGGGGGGGGAAACTGAAGCTTTCTTT
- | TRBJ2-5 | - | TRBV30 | CAWNEGAETQYF | TGTGCCTGGAATGAAGGGGCAGAGACCCAGTACTTC
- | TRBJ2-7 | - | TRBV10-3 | CAISESVSRMSEQYF | TGTGCCATCAGTGAGTCAGTTAGTCGGATGAGCGAGCAGTACTTC
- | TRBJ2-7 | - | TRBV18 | CASSANRGAGEQYF | TGTGCCAGCTCAGCCAACCGGGGGGCTGGCGAGCAGTACTTC
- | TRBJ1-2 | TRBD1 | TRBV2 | CASTWTGGDYGYTF | TGTGCCAGCACCTGGACAGGGGGGGACTATGGCTACACCTTC